This TCR beta chain was identified during a study of T cells in localized non-small cell lung cancer. Study results and caveats: Adjacent uninvolved lung tissue had the highest T cell clonality, exceeding tumor. A denser population of T cells in blood accompanied longer overall survival. In adjacent lung appeared a median around 56 of the top 100 tumor clones.

Clones were read by immunoSEQ multiplex PCR, and TCRdb kept only the in-frame ones, dropping some. The table includes approximately 45,000 clones, more than 85% detected once. This CDR3 is built from 14 residues. The V end was cut by 4 bases, the J end by 13 bases, with 18 bases between. In germline, CDR1 is SGHDT, CDR2 YYEEEE. Turning to this clone: The antigen is unknown.

Sequences were derived from PBMCs, sampled before any cancer treatment. The chain employs TRBV5-6 and TRBJ2-6, with D perhaps matching TRBD2 (7 bases). This sequence was found in a man between 40 and 75 years old with stage II lung adenocarcinoma. Here the CDR3 DNA reads TGTGCCAGCAGCCTCACGGGGGGCACGGGGGTCCTGACTTTC. Its protein is CASSLTGGTGVLTF.